This TCR beta chain is from a study of post-analysis software for immune sequencing data. This clonotype was counted only a few times. Its antigen is currently unknown. Study-level points and caveats: The authors found that F measure strongly co-clustered same-batch samples. Relative to controls, patients had 5 or 6 TRBV segments at higher frequency, with TRBV5-6, TRBV5-1 and TRBV20-1 among these.

V shed 4 bases and J 3 bases; nucleotides not matched to a gene: 1. The CDR3 sequence is 13 residues long. Germline V gene data show CDR1 as MNHEY and CDR2 as SVGAGI. Libraries were made from TCR beta cDNA, and they carried unique molecular identifiers. A single record per CDR3 protein comes from TCRdb applying MiXCR to the PCR reads. The profile covers 820,000 or so distinct CDR3 sequences, with roughly 58% appearing a single time and 4.6% taken by the ten largest. Sequenced: blood. This chain links TRBV6-5 with TRBJ2-3, with 7 bases lining up with TRBD2. The clonotype originates from a girl between 10 and 17 years old with multiple sclerosis. The DNA of the CDR3 is TGTGCCAGCAGTTCACTAGCGACAGATACGCAGTATTTT. This translates into CASSSLATDTQYF.